These 27 T cell receptor beta chains were all obtained from the same sample, sequenced in a study of T cell repertoires in cytomegalovirus infection. From the reads, TCRdb called clonotypes with MiXCR, one entry per CDR3 protein. Of 300,000 to 450,000 distinct CDR3 sequences in the sample, around 18% are singletons; the top ten hold around 9.3%. The specimen sequenced was PBMCs. The receptor set was obtained from a human donor in good health (CMV status not recorded). Some clones in this sample may be carry-over from other donors' samples.

The CDR3 DNA sequence: TGCGCCAGCTGCACGGGGGATCGGGGATCACCCCTCCACTTT. Amino acids: CASCTGDRGSPLHF. V is TRBV5-1 and J is TRBJ1-6; D may be TRBD1 (5 bases). The CDR3 covers 14 residues. Germline lookup yields CDR1 SGHRS and CDR2 YFSETQ. V lost 7 bases and J 10 bases, leaving 18 bases between the germline ends.

The chain combines TRBV18 with TRBJ2-3, with D hard to call. CDR1 is KGHSH and CDR2 is LQKENI in the germline V gene. The CDR3 is 17 amino acids. The V end was cut by 1 base, the J end by 1 base, with 15 bases between. The CDR3 DNA is TGTGCCAGCTCACCACAGTCCGCGGCAGTCGGCACAGATACGCAGTATTTT. It is translated as CASSPQSAAVGTDTQYF.

This clonotype was found many times. The chain uses TRBV7-8 and TRBJ2-1; D gene uncertain. The V end was cut by 4 bases, the J end by 0 bases, with 10 bases between. There are 15 residues in the CDR3. CDR1 is SGHVS, CDR2 FQNEAQ, per germline. The CDR3 protein is CASSYSSDSYNEQFF. The CDR3 region has the DNA TGTGCCAGCAGCTATTCTAGTGACTCCTACAATGAGCAGTTCTTC.

This clonotype was counted a few times. The rearrangement joins TRBV7-9 to TRBJ1-6, with D tentatively TRBD1 (6 bases). The germline CDR1 and CDR2 sequences are SEHNR and FQNEAQ (reference sequence). The CDR3 runs to 13 residues. Trimming shortened V by 3 bases and J by 9 bases, and 9 bases separated the two germline ends. CDR3 in amino acids: CASSFTGRSPLHF. DNA for the CDR3: TGTGCCAGCAGCTTTACAGGGCGTTCACCCCTCCACTTT.

The chain is built from TRBV12-3 or TRBV12-4 and TRBJ1-2, with D perhaps matching TRBD1 (5 bases). V was shortened by 10 bases and J by 7 bases, with 19 bases between the two germline ends. The CDR3 spans 13 residues. CDR3 DNA: TGTGCCACCACACCCTTTGTGGGGGGTGGCTACACCTTC. Residues: CATTPFVGGGYTF.

This clonotype has only a few counts. The chain is built from TRBV6-2 or TRBV6-3 and TRBJ1-1, with 9 bases lining up with TRBD1. V dropped 6 bases and J dropped 5; count of bases not matched to a gene: 10. The CDR3 is 15 amino acids. The germline CDR1 and CDR2 sequences are MNHEY and SVGEGT. CDR3 coding DNA: TGTGCCAGCAGATCCCATACAGGGGGCGAGACTGAAGCTTTCTTT. Protein sequence: CASRSHTGGETEAFF.

The chain couples TRBV7-9 to TRBJ2-3; weak D call: TRBD1 (6 bases). Deletions cut 5 bases from V and 2 bases from J, with 14 bases between. Germline values: CDR1 SEHNR, CDR2 FQNEAQ (reference sequence). This CDR3 comprises 15 residues. The CDR3 region has the DNA TGTGCCAGCAGCCGACGAGGGGGAAACACAGATACGCAGTATTTT. Residues: CASSRRGGNTDTQYF.

This clonotype showed up just once. The gene calls are TRBV6-6 and TRBJ2-1; D gene unclear. CDR3 length: 15 residues. The V gene's germline CDR1 is MNHNY and CDR2 SVGAGI (reference sequence). V lost 1 base and J lost 8, with 15 bases in between. The CDR3 coding sequence is TGTGCCAGCAGTTACTTGGACCCACCCACCGATGAGCAGTTCTTC. Translating it yields CASSYLDPPTDEQFF.

This chain joins TRBV6-2 or TRBV6-3 and TRBJ2-1, with 11 bases that match TRBD2. The junction had 7 bases not matched to a gene; V was cut back by 6 bases and J by 6 bases. The CDR3 is 15 residues long. From germline, CDR1 is MNHEY and CDR2 SVGEGT. The CDR3 region is CASSTSGSPGNEQFF. The DNA of the CDR3 is TGTGCCAGCAGCACTAGCGGGAGTCCGGGCAATGAGCAGTTCTTC.

The chain combines TRBV29-1 with TRBJ2-5; 9 positions agree with TRBD2. Unmatched junction bases numbered 12, after V lost 4 bases and J lost 0 bases. The CDR3 runs to 17 residues. Germline loops: CDR1 SQVTM, CDR2 ANQGSEA. CDR3 sequence: CSVVSRGRDWHQETQYF. CDR3 bases: TGCAGCGTTGTATCTCGCGGGAGGGATTGGCACCAAGAGACCCAGTACTTC.

This clonotype was found a few times. This chain links TRBV7-6 with TRBJ2-1; 9 bases are shared with TRBD2. Unmatched junction bases numbered 3, after V lost 3 bases and J lost 6 bases. Germline loops: CDR1 SGHVS, CDR2 FNYEAQ. The CDR3 runs to 14 residues. As DNA, the CDR3 is TGTGCCAGCAGCTTTAGCGGGAGCGGCAATGAGCAGTTCTTC. This codes for CASSFSGSGNEQFF.

This chain connects TRBV5-1 to TRBJ1-1; D is possibly TRBD1 (6 bases). V lost 0 bases, J lost 6 bases, and 15 bases lay in between. This CDR3 is built from 15 residues. Germline CDR1 reads SGHRS; CDR2 reads YFSETQ. The CDR3 nucleotides read TGCGCCAGCAGCTTGGCCGTCCAGGGGAAATCTGAAGCTTTCTTT. The encoded protein is CASSLAVQGKSEAFF.

This clonotype has a count of ten or more. The rearrangement links TRBV7-2 to TRBJ1-1; D gene ambiguous. Germline V gene sequence: CDR1 SGHTA, CDR2 FQGNSA. Trimming took off 6 bases at V and 4 bases at J, with 15 bases between the two ends. This CDR3 has 14 amino acids. The CDR3 DNA is TGTGCCAGCAGACCCCTAATCGAGGTCACTGAAGCTTTCTTT. It specifies CASRPLIEVTEAFF.

This clonotype is a singleton in its sample. V and J are TRBV28 and TRBJ2-3; D is possibly TRBD2 (6 bases). Germline V lookup: CDR1 MDHEN, CDR2 SYDVKM. The V end was cut by 1 base, the J end by 5 bases, with 13 bases between. This CDR3 is 15 amino acids long. CDR3 amino acids: CASSLYGSAGDTQYF. CDR3 DNA sequence: TGTGCCAGCAGTTTATACGGGAGTGCAGGAGATACGCAGTATTTT.

This clonotype is categorized as medium-sized. The chain is built from TRBV28 and TRBJ1-2; D possibly corresponds to TRBD1 (6 bases). Per germline, CDR1 MDHEN and CDR2 SYDVKM. CDR3 size: 14 residues. V was pared by 0 bases and J by 7 bases, with 12 bases between. The CDR3 nucleotides are TGTGCCAGCAGTTTATGGTTGGGGGGCCCTGGCTACACCTTC. It codes for CASSLWLGGPGYTF.

The V and J genes are TRBV12-3 or TRBV12-4 and TRBJ1-5, with D unclear. V was pared by 8 bases and J by 0 bases, with 11 bases between. This CDR3 has 14 amino acids. CDR3 amino acids: CASRAGLSNQPQHF. CDR3 sequence (DNA): TGTGCCAGCCGGGCAGGACTTAGCAATCAGCCCCAGCATTTT.

This clonotype was counted at least ten times. This sequence joins TRBV7-2 and TRBJ2-1, with TRBD2 matching over 7 bases. With 4 bases clipped from V and 7 bases from J, the junction kept 16 bases outside the gene matches. The CDR3 runs 17 residues. From germline, CDR1 is SGHTA and CDR2 FQGNSA. In nucleotides, the CDR3 is TGTGCCAGCAGCTCCCTGAGGTGGGGGGGGTTGTCAAATGAGCAGTTCTTC. Translating gives CASSSLRWGGLSNEQFF.

For this clonotype: This may be a read error, as it is one base from a much larger clone. The chain recombines TRBV7-9 with TRBJ1-2; TRBD1 matches 9 bases. This CDR3 has 15 amino acids. CDR1 and CDR2 (germline): SEHNR, FQNEAQ (reference sequence). Losses at the gene ends were 2 bases for V and 2 bases for J; bases not matched to a gene: 3. The CDR3 DNA reads TGTGCCAGCAGCTTATCACAGGGGGCCAACTATGGCTACACCTTC. It translates to CASSLSQGANYGYTF.

This clonotype appeared many times. The rearrangement links TRBV7-9 to TRBJ2-7; no clear D. The CDR3 contains 12 residues. The V end lost 1 base, the J end lost 5 bases, and 6 bases lay between the germline ends. Germline V gene sequence: CDR1 SEHNR, CDR2 FQNEAQ (reference sequence). The CDR3 spells CASSLGTNEQYF. Here the CDR3 DNA reads TGTGCCAGCAGCTTAGGAACAAACGAGCAGTACTTC.

The table lists this clonotype with a few counts. The V and J genes are TRBV15 and TRBJ2-7; TRBD2 might be the D (5 bases). Trimming took 6 bases from V and 0 from J, leaving 12 bases between them. Germline-derived CDR1 and CDR2 are LNHNV and YYDKDF (reference sequence). CDR3 length: 14 residues. In nucleotides, the CDR3 is TGTGCCACCAGTAGCGACATTGGCTCCTACGAGCAGTACTTC. It specifies CATSSDIGSYEQYF.

In its sample, this clonotype was seen a few times. The chain carries TRBV19 and TRBJ2-3; 8 nucleotides agree with TRBD2. CDR1 LNHDA and CDR2 SQIVND come from the germline V gene (reference sequence). Trimming cost V 9 bases and J 0 bases; bases outside gene matches: 5. The CDR3 is made up of 14 amino acids. CDR3 loop: CASAGGLSTDTQYF. CDR3 sequence (DNA): TGTGCCAGCGCGGGGGGCCTTAGCACAGATACGCAGTATTTT. The full variable domain, rest sourced from reference TRBV19 and TRBJ2-3, is DGGITQSPKYLFRKEGQNVTLSCEQNLNHDAMYWYRQDPGQGLRLIYYSQIVNDFQKGDIAEGYSVSREKKESFPLTVTSAQKNPTAFYLCASAGGLSTDTQYFGPGTRLTVL.

This clonotype appeared many times. V is TRBV7-9 and J is TRBJ2-7; 7 positions match TRBD1. Germline V gene lookup returns CDR1 SEHNR and CDR2 FQNEAQ (reference sequence). The CDR3 is 16 residues long. V lost 5 bases to trimming and J lost 0 bases; unmatched junction nucleotides: 10. The CDR3 loop is CASSPVRGRYSYEQYF. CDR3 coding DNA: TGTGCCAGCAGCCCCGTGAGGGGGCGTTACTCCTACGAGCAGTACTTC.

The chain carries TRBV14 and TRBJ2-3, with no clear D. The germline V gene encodes CDR1 SGHDN and CDR2 FVKESK. V gave up 4 bases and J gave up 0 bases, with 14 bases separating them. This CDR3 region has 16 residues. CDR3: CASSPSFGISTDTQYF. In DNA, the CDR3 is TGTGCCAGCAGCCCGAGTTTTGGGATTAGCACAGATACGCAGTATTTT.

V gene TRBV15 combines with J gene TRBJ2-3, with D perhaps TRBD1 (6 bases). The ends were cut back, 1 base at V and 0 bases at J, with 11 bases in the middle. Germline CDR1 reads LNHNV; CDR2 reads YYDKDF (reference sequence). The CDR3 covers 16 residues. The CDR3 sequence: CATSRGQGYSTDTQYF. For the CDR3, the DNA is TGTGCCACCAGCAGAGGCCAGGGGTATAGCACAGATACGCAGTATTTT.

This clonotype came up a few times. The chain uses TRBV5-1 and TRBJ2-7; a weak D match, TRBD2 (6 bases). This CDR3 comprises 15 residues. CDR1 is SGHRS, CDR2 YFSETQ, per germline. Trimming shortened V by 0 bases and J by 3 bases, and 13 bases separated the two germline ends. The CDR3 spells CASSLEGRLDYEQYF. The CDR3 DNA reads TGCGCCAGCAGCTTGGAAGGGAGGTTAGACTACGAGCAGTACTTC.

The chain joins TRBV29-1 to TRBJ2-7; 7 positions match TRBD1. Trimming took 4 bases from V and 4 from J; bases not matched to a gene: 13. CDR3 size: 15 residues. Germline lookup yields CDR1 SQVTM and CDR2 ANQGSEA. CDR3 sequence (DNA): TGCAGCGTTGGGACAGGAATCCATCCCGGGTACGAGCAGTACTTC. Protein sequence: CSVGTGIHPGYEQYF.

This clonotype was seen at least ten times. The V and J genes are TRBV7-2 and TRBJ2-7; D tentatively fits TRBD1 or TRBD2 (5 bases each). V was cut by 1 base and J by 3 bases, with 13 bases left in between. This CDR3 region has 15 residues. Germline V gene lookup returns CDR1 SGHTA and CDR2 FQGNSA. CDR3 sequence: CASSLGPGTLYEQYF. CDR3 DNA sequence: TGTGCCAGCAGCTTAGGGCCAGGGACCCTCTACGAGCAGTACTTC.